A selection of T cell receptor beta chains follows, all from one sample in a study of radiation and T cells in renal cell carcinoma. Profiling relied on immunoSEQ multiplex PCR, and the TCRdb table lists in-frame clones only, not all of them. The repertoire includes roughly 92,000 clones, 80% to 90% of them detected once, and 6.5% to 8% sits in the top ten. The material was blood, obtained from a patient whose treatment included radiotherapy and nephrectomy. The receptors shown here come from a man aged 60 to 69 with renal cell carcinoma. CDR3s include the opening cysteine and the closing phenylalanine or tryptophan. A D gene is named only where the DNA matches it firmly. Rows give clone size only sometimes, using once, few, many, or a class for an expanded clone.

TRBV6-6,TRBJ2-7,TRBD2,.,TGTGCCAGCAACTACCTAGGGGGGACTAGGGGCTACGAGCAGTACTTC,CASNYLGGTRGYEQYF
TRBV29-1,TRBJ2-5,.,.,TGCAGCGATGAACATACGGGGGGCGGAGAGACCCAGTACTTC,CSDEHTGGGETQYF
TRBV21-1,TRBJ2-1,.,.,TGTGCCAGCAGCAATCCACTAGCGGGAAGGACGAATGAGCAGTTCTTC,CASSNPLAGRTNEQFF
TRBV2,TRBJ1-5,TRBD1,.,TGTGCCAGCAGTGCGACAGGGGGAGGCAATCAGCCCCAGCATTTT,CASSATGGGNQPQHF
TRBV18,TRBJ1-1,TRBD1,.,TGTGCCAGCTCACAAGGACAGGAGAACACTGAAGCTTTCTTT,CASSQGQENTEAFF
TRBV28,TRBJ2-7,.,.,TGTGCCAGCAGTTTCCCACAGGACTACGAGCAGTACTTC,CASSFPQDYEQYF
TRBV5-4,TRBJ2-5,.,.,TGTGCCAGCAGCTTGGGCGGGACTGGCCAAGAGACCCAGTACTTC,CASSLGGTGQETQYF
TRBV15,TRBJ1-1,.,few,TGTGCCACCAGCCCGCAGGACATTGGAACGTATGAAGCTTTCTTT,CATSPQDIGTYEAFF
TRBV11-2,TRBJ2-7,.,.,TGTGCCAGCAGCCCCCGTAAAATGGAAACCTACGAGCAGTACTTC,CASSPRKMETYEQYF
TRBV28,TRBJ1-1,.,.,TGTGCCAGCAGTGACTACCCCGGGGAAGCTTTCTTT,CASSDYPGEAFF
TRBV29-1,TRBJ2-5,TRBD2,.,TGCAGCGTTGAGTTAGCGGGAACACCTAAAGAGACCCAGTACTTC,CSVELAGTPKETQYF
TRBV5-4,TRBJ2-1,TRBD1,.,TGTGCCAGCAGCCTGACAGGGAGCGGATACAATGAGCAGTTCTTC,CASSLTGSGYNEQFF
TRBV28,TRBJ1-1,.,.,TGTGCCAGCAGTTACAGGGCAGTCCCTGAAGCTTTCTTT,CASSYRAVPEAFF
TRBV29-1,TRBJ1-1,.,few,TGCAGCGTTGCTGGCACTACGAACACTGAAGCTTTCTTT,CSVAGTTNTEAFF
TRBV4-1,TRBJ1-5,.,few,TGCGCCAGCAGCCTAGGAAGCAATCAGCCCCAGCATTTT,CASSLGSNQPQHF
TRBV5-8,TRBJ2-3,TRBD2,few,TGTGCCAGCAGCTCCGGACTAGCGGTGAGCACAGATACGCAGTATTTT,CASSSGLAVSTDTQYF
TRBV15,TRBJ2-1,TRBD1,.,TGTGCCACCAGCATAGCCCCAGGGGGTGAGCAGTTCTTC,CATSIAPGGEQFF
TRBV5-4,TRBJ1-2,.,.,TGTGCCAGCAGCTTGGTTGGAGGGACTAACTATGGCTACACCTTC,CASSLVGGTNYGYTF
TRBV28,TRBJ1-5,.,.,TGTGCCAGCAGTCCTCTGAACAGGGCCCAGCAGCCCCAGCATTTT,CASSPLNRAQQPQHF
TRBV5-1,TRBJ2-3,.,few,TGCGCCAGCAGCTTGGAAGGGACGGACCATACAGATACGCAGTATTTT,CASSLEGTDHTDTQYF
TRBV6-6,TRBJ2-7,.,.,TGTGCCAGCAGTGTCTCAGATTCCTACGAGCAGTACTTC,CASSVSDSYEQYF
TRBV29-1,TRBJ2-1,.,.,TGCAGCGTTATCCCCCTTAGGCATGAGCAGTTCTTC,CSVIPLRHEQFF
TRBV4-2,TRBJ2-4,.,.,TGTGCCAGCAGCCCGACGCGCGCCAAAAACATTCAGTACTTC,CASSPTRAKNIQYF
TRBV6-5,TRBJ2-1,.,.,TGTGCCAGCAGCCCTTGGGCTGACAATGAGCAGTTCTTC,CASSPWADNEQFF
TRBV29-1,TRBJ2-5,TRBD1,.,TGCAGCGTTGTACGGACAGGAGAGACCCAGTACTTC,CSVVRTGETQYF
TRBV19,TRBJ2-7,.,.,TGTGCCAGTAGTTCGGGGCAGTACTTC,CASSSGQYF
TRBV5-4,TRBJ2-5,.,.,TGTGCCAGCAGCTTGGGGACAATCCAAGAGACCCAGTACTTC,CASSLGTIQETQYF
TRBV27,TRBJ2-4,.,.,TGTGCCAGCAAAGGAATGCGGCAGGCCCTTCAGTACTTC,CASKGMRQALQYF
TRBV27,TRBJ1-2,TRBD1,.,TGTGCCAGCAGCCGACTGACAGGGGACTATGGCTACACCTTC,CASSRLTGDYGYTF
TRBV5-1,TRBJ1-6,TRBD1,.,TGCGCCAGCAGCCCGCAGGGACAGGGGTTTTCACCCCTCCACTTT,CASSPQGQGFSPLHF
TRBV28,TRBJ2-3,.,.,TGTGCCAGCAGCAACCAGGGGGGTAGCACAGATACGCAGTATTTT,CASSNQGGSTDTQYF
TRBV28,TRBJ2-7,TRBD2,.,TGTGCCAGCAGTTTAGACTGGACTAGCAGCTACGAGCAGTACTTC,CASSLDWTSSYEQYF
TRBV29-1,TRBJ2-7,.,.,TGCAGCGTTGAGCGGGGACCCTACAAGCAGTACTTC,CSVERGPYKQYF
TRBV19,TRBJ1-4,.,.,TGTGCCAGTAGTCCACAGGGACGTAATGAAAAACTGTTTTTT,CASSPQGRNEKLFF
TRBV9,TRBJ1-1,TRBD1,.,TGTGCCAGCAGCGCCCTTCAGGGGGTAGGAAACACTGAAGCTTTCTTT,CASSALQGVGNTEAFF
TRBV10-3,TRBJ2-3,TRBD1,.,TGTGCCATCAGTGAAAGGACAGGGGGCGCAGATACGCAGTATTTT,CAISERTGGADTQYF
TRBV10-2,TRBJ2-1,TRBD1,.,TGCGCCAGCAGTGAGTTCCACAGGGGAGATGAGCAGTTCTTC,CASSEFHRGDEQFF
TRBV10-2,TRBJ2-6,TRBD2,.,TGCGCCAGCAGTGAAGGAACTAGCGGGAGTACCGGGGCCAACGTCCTGACTTTC,CASSEGTSGSTGANVLTF
TRBV28,TRBJ1-4,.,.,TGTGCCAGCAGTTCCTCGGACAGAATCGGGGAAAAACTGTTTTTT,CASSSSDRIGEKLFF
TRBV28,TRBJ2-1,TRBD2,.,TGTGCCAGCAGTTTCCCAGCGGGATGGGCCAATGAGCAGTTCTTC,CASSFPAGWANEQFF
TRBV28,TRBJ2-1,.,.,TGTGCCAGCACCTCGGGGGGCCGTTTCAATGAGCAGTTCTTC,CASTSGGRFNEQFF
TRBV5-1,TRBJ2-2,TRBD2,.,TGCGCCAGCAGCCCCGGGACTAGCGGGGGCGGGGAGCTGTTTTTT,CASSPGTSGGGELFF
TRBV27,TRBJ1-2,TRBD1,.,TGTGCCAGCAGAACCGGGACAGGACTTGGCTACACCTTC,CASRTGTGLGYTF
TRBV9,TRBJ1-4,.,.,TGTGCCAGCAGCGCCGAGCCCGGGGGCCCCGGGGCAACTAATGAAAAACTGTTTTTT,CASSAEPGGPGATNEKLFF
TRBV4-3,TRBJ2-3,TRBD2,once,TGCGCCAGCAGCCAAATTCTAGCGGGAGAAAGCACAGATACGCAGTATTTT,CASSQILAGESTDTQYF
TRBV7-2,TRBJ2-1,.,.,TGTGCCAGCAGCTTAATGCCTCGGTCCTACAATGAGCAGTTCTTC,CASSLMPRSYNEQFF
TRBV28,TRBJ1-5,.,.,TGTGCCAGCAGCCGTGTGTATCAGCCCCAGCATTTT,CASSRVYQPQHF
TRBV5-1,TRBJ2-2,.,.,TGCGCCAGCAGTCCCTCCATTGGATCGACCACCGGGGAGCTGTTTTTT,CASSPSIGSTTGELFF
TRBV5-1,TRBJ2-3,.,.,TGCGCCAGCAGCTTACAGGGATTTACAGATACGCAGTATTTT,CASSLQGFTDTQYF
TRBV28,TRBJ2-1,TRBD2,few,TGTGCCAGCACCACCGGGAGCGGGAGGTGGCAGTTCTTC,CASTTGSGRWQFF